This TCR beta chain was retrieved from a study of cytomegalovirus exposure and HLA in healthy donors (dated 2017 in TCRdb). In the study overall: In an earlier analysis of 587 of the donors, under 300 Gb of sequence data and 120 million or so unique TCR beta sequences from about 179 million T cells were reported. In the later analysis, no new phenotypic data were used to find candidate immune exposures; instead, reliance was placed on TCR beta sequences and their occurrence across donors. All discovery cohort repertoires had been generated using a single sequencing platform. To predict cytomegalovirus infection status, the study combined high-throughput TCR immunosequencing, statistical association of individual TCRs with disease status, and machine learning. The genetic ancestry cluster associated with self-reported Caucasian donors included about 81% of the approximately 410 genotyped donors. The study aimed to test whether cataloging public T cell receptors could reveal signatures of past pathogen exposure. The number of typed donors differed by locus: about 620-640 for A, B, C, DRB1 and DQB1; some 500 for DQA1; 606 for DPA1; and around 490 for DPB1. An early release covering roughly 600 HLA-typed donors comprised roughly 300 gigabases of sequencing data and 85 million or so unique TCR sequences. Donor age, sex, ethnicity and CMV serostatus were compiled alongside the repertoire data. An earlier analysis of more than 450 of the donors used high-throughput TCR beta sequencing to judge whether each TCR beta V gene segment behaved as functional or pseudogenic. Across some 400 genotyped donors of the cohort, an average of roughly 200,000 unique TCR beta nucleotide sequences per donor were sequenced, and around 20% of those sequences were non-productive. A later genetic analysis used genome-wide SNP genotypes for about three fifths of the 666 donors, treating that subset as a discovery cohort. HLA typing included class I and class II loci at four-digit resolution. A later analysis re-examined previously published TCR beta repertoires from around 670 donors and added high-resolution HLA genotyping to investigate patterns of TCR occurrence. Because of strong linkage in the cohort, 5 or 6 DR-DQ haplotypes were treated as single units for association and clustering. The T cell repertoires of 666 subjects were profiled by immunosequencing and related to cytomegalovirus serostatus. Besides the first cohort of 500 to 700 subjects, a separate validation cohort made up of around 120 different subjects was used. What the authors observed across the whole study: This cohort had only TCR beta chains sequenced, and the lack of alpha or paired-chain data limited which features could be detected. A later analysis associated 16,951 TCR beta sequences with specific HLA alleles at a false discovery rate of 0.05. In a later analysis, the rate of TCR association differed among HLA loci, with DRB1 alleles having the most associated TCRs and HLA-C alleles having the fewest. In the study, some 160 TCR beta chains were listed as associated with cytomegalovirus. Immune exposure information for the cohort was limited to CMV serostatus. Strong co-occurrence of HLA alleles, especially DR and DQ, made assigning TCR associations to individual alleles difficult. The 87-base-pair reads could not distinguish some IMGT-functional V segments, including TRBV6-2 and TRBV6-3, so those segments were excluded. Correlated functional status among segregating V segments might be attributable to linkage disequilibrium, but an unknown experimental factor could not be ruled out. A further reported finding was that TCR beta sequences accurately predicted the HLA-A and HLA-B alleles for most subjects in the first cohort. An association between a missense DCLRE1C variant and V-gene and J-gene trimming of TCR beta chains was found in a later genetic analysis and replicated in an independent cohort. According to a later analysis, parvovirus B19, influenza, CMV and Epstein-Barr virus appeared linked to several top co-occurrence clusters. A few of the identified cytomegalovirus-associated TCR beta chains were confirmed in vitro to be specific for cytomegalovirus antigens. While some public TCRs were present in many individuals, most TCR sequences turned up only very rarely across donors. Approximately 16 rarely observed V segments, including chromosome 9 orphons, were excluded from the earlier analysis of just under 600 of the donors because counts were too low. Sequencing depth was assumed to be roughly uniform across donors in the presence/absence analyses, though that assumption may not hold. The classifier was reported to diagnose cytomegalovirus status with high specificity and sensitivity in both the original and validation cohorts. Compared with equally common non-associated chains, HLA-associated TCR beta chains in a later analysis were more clonally expanded and had lower generation probabilities. In a later analysis, most CMV-associated TCR beta chains were found to appear HLA-restricted, with HLA associations seemingly driven largely by CMV exposure. Compared with the approximately 670-donor mean, donors in an Asian-associated ancestry cluster had fewer N-insertions in productive TCRs, according to a later genetic analysis. Because some donors lacked HLA typing at each locus, the association tests relied only on the typed subset. The authors suggested that the approach could potentially be generalized to other disease states and immunological phenotypes. A cluster of highly shared sequence variants was judged likely to be a technical artifact of the sequencing pipeline. An earlier analysis of some 590 of the donors showed that most TCR beta V segments appeared in productive rearrangements either about 87% or about 30% of the time, which broadly matched IMGT annotations.

Regarding this clone: Its antigen target is currently unknown. No base-level quality is on record; no much larger clone is a single base apart.

Library preparation employed the immunoSEQ multiplex PCR assay. The multiplex PCR relied on a mix of 60 forward primers for TCR Vbeta segments and 13 reverse primers for TCR Jbeta segments. The CDR3 region of rearranged TCR beta genes was amplified from genomic DNA with a multiplex PCR assay. The Illumina HiSeq System was used to sequence the amplified TCR beta libraries as 87-base-pair reads. Regarding the original processing steps: A later analysis tallied about 77 million unique TCR beta chains across the 666 repertoires, and approximately 11 million of those chains were shared by two or more donors. A nearest-neighbor algorithm error-corrected the raw reads and collapsed the reads into unique sequences, merging closely related sequences to remove PCR and sequencing errors. Alignment of CDR3 sequences to IMGT reference sequences was used to assign V, D and J gene segments. For a sequence to be retained, a match of at least six nucleotides to both a V gene segment and a J gene segment was required. Rearrangements were classified as productive when the CDR3 lacked stop codons and remained in frame with V and J, and all other rearrangements were classified as non-productive. Following IMGT convention, CDR3 was defined as the stretch from the second conserved V-encoded cysteine to the conserved J-encoded phenylalanine. The earlier analysis of about 610 of the donors excluded sequences that lacked an unambiguous match to a single V gene segment. In an earlier analysis of about 590 of the donors, a V segment was called functional when productive rearrangements were above 56.7%, and segregating when the standard deviation between donors exceeded 5%. To diagnose cytomegalovirus status from the catalog of TCR beta chain sequences, a statistical classification framework was built. V and J gene assignment, in a later analysis, came from comparing TCR nucleotide sequences with IMGT/GENE-DB human TR gene sequences. A later analysis assigned CDR3 sequences and most-parsimonious VDJ recombination scenarios with the TCRdist pipeline. A later analysis defined each TCR beta chain by its CDR3 amino acid sequence plus V-gene family, and excluded reads lacking a unique V-gene family. To address suspected cross-contamination and a sequencing artifact, a later analysis removed 592 highly shared, low-generation-probability nucleotide sequences. A later analysis calculated a clonal expansion index for each public chain from normalized within-repertoire ranks of inferred template counts. Generation probabilities in a later analysis came from a VDJ recombination model fitted to out-of-frame rearrangements, and those results were checked against IGoR. Hypergeometric tests were used in a later analysis to score TCR-TCR, TCR-HLA and TCR-CMV co-occurrence, with a repertoire-size bias correction applied to the TCR pairs. A later analysis estimated false discovery rates by permuting HLA or CMV assignments 20 times. In a later analysis, co-occurring TCRs were grouped with DBSCAN, and TCRdist sequence similarity was added when clustering was performed within HLA-allele-positive subsets. For co-occurrence clustering, repertoires with fewer than 30,000 or more than 120,000 public chains were excluded, along with 4 to 6 repertoires with anomalous nucleotide sharing. In TCRdb, the immuneACCESS table is reduced to in-frame sequences with V and J assigned. These tables do not hold every clone; where another copy was compared, an unresolved V gene accounts for under half, and the others remain unexplained. V and J calls and clone size come straight from that table; D and trimming were deduced from the DNA. This sample lists more than 110,000 clones; about four fifths were detected once. The biggest ten clones account for around 4.1% of the sample.

Via the germline V gene (reference sequence), CDR1 is SEHNR and CDR2 FQNEAQ. The CDR3 covers 16 residues, taking in both the cysteine and the phenylalanine. The sequence is cut down to CDR3 DNA, 48 bases in frame from base 1. The germline V end is reduced by 5 bases and the J end by 6 bases; junction bases left unmatched: 12. The cohort comprised some 730 healthy bone marrow donors. At the time of sampling, all cohort members were nominally healthy, though unrecorded immune exposures were likely present. The donor tested CMV seropositive and was one of the 289 seropositive cohort members. Every donor gave a peripheral blood sample, and the peripheral blood mononuclear cells from that sample were used for TCR beta sequencing. Genomic DNA was extracted from the blood cell samples with the Qiagen DNeasy Blood Extraction Kit.

The sequence was collected from a man aged 40-55 years in good health and CMV-seropositive. Input material: PBMCs. Recombination joined TRBV7-9 with TRBJ2-2; TRBD2 aligns with 7 central bases. DNA sequence: TGTGCCAGCAGCCCGTTCGGCGGGAGTCTTTCCGGGGAGCTGTTTTTT. Translated, this is CASSPFGGSLSGELFF.